These T cell receptor beta chains were read from a single sample in a study of blood T cell repertoires in COVID-19. Data came from immunoSEQ multiplex PCR; TCRdb stores just in-frame clones and leaves some out. The table records around 270,000 clones, more than 85% of them present only once. The sample comprised peripheral blood. The receptors derive from a woman in her sixties with COVID-19, enrolled during active disease. Each CDR3 is given with its conserved first and last residue. The D gene is left open where the match is weak. Not every row has a clone size; where given, it reads once, few, many or a size class.

size: .; V: TRBV5-4; D: .; J: TRBJ1-1; DNA: TGTGCCAGCACCCGGGGGGCTATGAACACTGAAGCTTTCTTT; CDR3: CASTRGAMNTEAFF
size: .; V: TRBV4-3; D: .; J: TRBJ1-1; DNA: TGCGCCAGCAGCCAAGAGTGGCAGGCTGAAGCTTTCTTT; CDR3: CASSQEWQAEAFF
size: .; V: TRBV29-1; D: TRBD1; J: TRBJ2-7; DNA: TGCAGCGTGGGACAGACCGACTTCGAGCAGTACTTC; CDR3: CSVGQTDFEQYF
size: .; V: TRBV20-1; D: .; J: TRBJ1-5; DNA: TGCAGTGCTAGTACAATACAGGATCAGCCCCAGCATTTT; CDR3: CSASTIQDQPQHF
size: .; V: TRBV7-9; D: .; J: TRBJ2-5; DNA: TGTGCCAGCAGTCACATAGTAGCTCTGGAACAAGAGACCCAGTACTTC; CDR3: CASSHIVALEQETQYF
size: .; V: TRBV7-9; D: TRBD1; J: TRBJ2-2; DNA: TGTGCCAGCAGCCGGACAGGGGGCGGCACCGGGGAGCTGTTTTTT; CDR3: CASSRTGGGTGELFF
size: .; V: TRBV4-1; D: TRBD1; J: TRBJ2-5; DNA: TGCGCCAGCAGCCAAGATAGGGACAGGGGGCAAGAGACCCAGTACTTC; CDR3: CASSQDRDRGQETQYF
size: once; V: TRBV12-3/TRBV12-4; D: .; J: TRBJ1-1; DNA: TGTGCCAGCGTCCCCGTCGGGGGCACTGAAGCTTTCTTT; CDR3: CASVPVGGTEAFF
size: .; V: TRBV4-3; D: TRBD1; J: TRBJ1-4; DNA: TGCGCCAGCAGCCAAAAATTGGACAGGGGGCGACGATATTCTGAAAAACTGTTTTTT; CDR3: CASSQKLDRGRRYSEKLFF
size: .; V: TRBV24-1; D: TRBD2; J: TRBJ2-1; DNA: TGTGCCACCGCGGCGGATCAGCGGGGGTACAATGAGCAGTTCTTC; CDR3: CATAADQRGYNEQFF
size: .; V: TRBV5-1; D: TRBD1; J: TRBJ1-6; DNA: TGCGCCAGCAGCCAAACACGCACAGGGGGAGATTCACCCCTCCACTTT; CDR3: CASSQTRTGGDSPLHF
size: .; V: TRBV28; D: TRBD1; J: TRBJ2-3; DNA: TGTGCCAGCAGTTTACCGGGACAGGGGACGACTCATACGCAGTATTTT; CDR3: CASSLPGQGTTHTQYF
size: .; V: TRBV4-2; D: TRBD2; J: TRBJ2-7; DNA: TGTGCCAGCAGCCGAGGGAGCGGGAGGGCCTTCGAGCAGTACTTC; CDR3: CASSRGSGRAFEQYF
size: .; V: TRBV6-5; D: .; J: TRBJ2-2; DNA: TGTGCCAGCAGACTCGGACAGTTGAACACCGGGGAGCTGTTTTTT; CDR3: CASRLGQLNTGELFF
size: .; V: TRBV7-8; D: .; J: TRBJ1-2; DNA: TGTGCCAGCAGCGCCCCCAGTGGTGGCTACACCTTC; CDR3: CASSAPSGGYTF
size: .; V: TRBV19; D: .; J: TRBJ2-7; DNA: TGTGCCAGTAGTCGAAATACAGCCGCGAAGGGGTTCCAGCAGTACTTC; CDR3: CASSRNTAAKGFQQYF
size: .; V: TRBV3-1/TRBV3-2; D: .; J: TRBJ1-1; DNA: TGTGCCAGCAGCCCCTTACAGGGCCGGAACACTGAAGCTTTCTTT; CDR3: CASSPLQGRNTEAFF
size: .; V: TRBV6-2/TRBV6-3; D: .; J: TRBJ2-1; DNA: TGTGCCAGCAGCAGACTAGTCAGTGAGCAGTTCTTC; CDR3: CASSRLVSEQFF
size: .; V: TRBV6-4; D: .; J: TRBJ1-5; DNA: TGTGCCAGCAGTAACGAGGCGGGTCAGCCCCAGCATTTT; CDR3: CASSNEAGQPQHF
size: .; V: TRBV24-1; D: TRBD2; J: TRBJ2-5; DNA: TGTGCCACCAGTGATAGGACTAGCGGTTGGGAGACCCAGTACTTC; CDR3: CATSDRTSGWETQYF
size: .; V: TRBV6-5; D: TRBD1; J: TRBJ1-2; DNA: TGTGCCAGCAACCCAGGGGGAACCTTTGGCTACACCTTC; CDR3: CASNPGGTFGYTF
size: .; V: TRBV28; D: TRBD2; J: TRBJ2-1; DNA: TGTGCCAGCAGCCTCCCTAGCGGGATCGATGAGCAGTTCTTC; CDR3: CASSLPSGIDEQFF
size: .; V: TRBV7-9; D: .; J: TRBJ1-1; DNA: TGTGCCAGCTTAGCGGTGATGGGGCTGGGGAACACTGAAGCTTTCTTT; CDR3: CASLAVMGLGNTEAFF